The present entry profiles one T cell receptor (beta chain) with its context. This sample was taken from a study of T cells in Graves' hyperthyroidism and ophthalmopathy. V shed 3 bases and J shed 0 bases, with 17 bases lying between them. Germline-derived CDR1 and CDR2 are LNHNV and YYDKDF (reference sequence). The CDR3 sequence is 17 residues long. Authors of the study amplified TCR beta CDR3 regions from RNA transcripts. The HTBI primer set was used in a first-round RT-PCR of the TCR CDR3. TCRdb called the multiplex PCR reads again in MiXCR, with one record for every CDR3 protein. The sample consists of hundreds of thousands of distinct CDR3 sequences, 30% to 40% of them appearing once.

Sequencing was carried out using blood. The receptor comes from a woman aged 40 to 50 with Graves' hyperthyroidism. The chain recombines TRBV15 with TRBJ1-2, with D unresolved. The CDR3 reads CATSSLIPGRTNYGYTF. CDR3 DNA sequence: TGTGCCACCAGCAGCTTAATCCCGGGCCGAACTAACTATGGCTACACCTTC.